These 28 T cell receptor beta chains share one sample of origin, sequenced in a study of blood T cells in healthy people across ages. For the second PCR, which ran for about 7 to 11 cycles, a sample-barcoded 5' primer and a J-beta primer mix were used. MiXCR was run by TCRdb on the 5' RACE reads, yielding one entry per CDR3 protein. The sample holds around 800,000 distinct CDR3 sequences; around 62% are singletons and the top ten take roughly 25%. Input material: blood. The receptor set was obtained from a young man in good health.

The rearrangement uses TRBV6-2 or TRBV6-3 and TRBJ2-7; 9 bases match TRBD1. The CDR3 contains 14 residues. Trimming took 7 bases from V and 0 from J; bases not matched to a gene: 4. Germline CDR1 and CDR2: MNHEY and SVGEGT. CDR3 amino acids: CASTGDRASYEQYF. As DNA, the CDR3 is TGTGCCAGCACCGGGGACAGGGCCTCCTACGAGCAGTACTTC.

The chain couples TRBV2 to TRBJ2-1; 9 bases fit TRBD2. The CDR3 totals 13 residues. Germline values: CDR1 SNHLY, CDR2 FYNNEI. J was trimmed by 10 bases and V by 9 bases; bases with no gene match: 10. The CDR3 loop is CASDPAGGSEQFF. Here the CDR3 DNA reads TGTGCCAGTGATCCAGCGGGGGGCTCGGAGCAGTTCTTC.

J is TRBJ2-5 and V is TRBV11-2; tentatively, D is TRBD1 (5 bases). The CDR3 has 14 amino acids. Trimming left V 2 bases short and J 5 bases short, with 12 bases between. The germline V gene has CDR1 SGHAT and CDR2 FQNNGV. The CDR3 spells CASSLIRSGETQYF. The CDR3, as DNA: TGTGCCAGCAGCTTAATTCGGTCAGGGGAGACCCAGTACTTC.

This chain links TRBV7-2 with TRBJ2-3; 9 bases map to TRBD2. V shed 3 bases and J 6 bases; nucleotides not matched to a gene: 7. The CDR3 consists of 15 residues. The germline V gene has CDR1 SGHTA and CDR2 FQGNSA. CDR3 nucleotides: TGTGCCAGCAGCTTCAGTGCGGGGGGGTTGGATACGCAGTATTTT. Translated: CASSFSAGGLDTQYF. Using reference TRBV7-2 and TRBJ2-3 for the parts outside the CDR3, the full variable domain is GAGVSQSPSNKVTEKGKDVELRCDPISGHTALYWYRQSLGQGLEFLIYFQGNSAPDKSGLPSDRFSAERTGGSVSTLTIQRTQQEDSAVYLCASSFSAGGLDTQYFGPGTRLTVL.

This chain connects TRBV21-1 to TRBJ2-3. TRBV21-1 corresponds to a pseudogene. The CDR3 length is 15 residues. CDR3 DNA sequence: TGTGCCAGCAGCAAAGTCACGTTTAGCACAGATACGCAGTATTTT. Translating gives CASSKVTFSTDTQYF.

The chain uses TRBV5-6 and TRBJ2-5, with 7 nucleotides matching TRBD1. CDR3 length equals 14 residues. Trimming cost V 5 bases and J 5 bases; bases outside gene matches: 9. CDR1 is SGHDT and CDR2 is YYEEEE in the germline V gene. In DNA form, the CDR3 reads TGTGCCAGCAGGCCCGGGACAGTCCAGGAGACCCAGTACTTC. Protein: CASRPGTVQETQYF.

This clonotype was observed many times. The V and J genes are TRBV4-2 and TRBJ2-7; 10 bases match TRBD1. Germline CDR1 reads LGHNA; CDR2 reads YNFKEQ. V was pared by 0 bases and J by 0 bases, with 5 bases of the junction left unmatched. This CDR3 is 17 amino acids long. The CDR3 spells CASSQEGQGDSSYEQYF. The CDR3 region has the DNA TGTGCCAGCAGCCAAGAAGGACAGGGGGACAGCTCCTACGAGCAGTACTTC.

The V gene is TRBV4-2, the J gene TRBJ1-1; 8 nucleotides align to TRBD1. With 0 bases clipped from V and 6 bases from J, the junction kept 9 bases outside the gene matches. This CDR3 is 16 amino acids long. Germline CDR1 reads LGHNA; CDR2 reads YNFKEQ. CDR3: CASSQEVTGAGAEAFF. The CDR3 region has the DNA TGTGCCAGCAGCCAAGAGGTGACAGGGGCGGGGGCTGAAGCTTTCTTT.

This clonotype was observed once. V is TRBV7-9 and J is TRBJ2-1; D may correspond to TRBD1 or TRBD2 (6 bases each). This CDR3 region has 16 residues. The V end lost 5 bases, the J end lost 12 bases, and 26 bases lay between the germline ends. Germline loops: CDR1 SEHNR, CDR2 FQNEAQ (reference sequence). CDR3 amino acids: CASSLPGAGIRVRQFF. The DNA of the CDR3 is TGTGCCAGCAGCCTTCCAGGGGCGGGGATTCGGGTTAGGCAGTTCTTC.

The chain uses TRBV4-3 and TRBJ2-1; 9 positions match TRBD1. Germline values: CDR1 LGHNA, CDR2 YSLEER. The V gene end was trimmed by 0 bases and the J gene end by 9 bases; junction bases not matched to a gene: 6. This CDR3 spans 15 amino acids. The CDR3 DNA reads TGCGCCAGCAGCCAAGAGGGAACAGGGGGCTCTGAGCAGTTCTTC. Encoded protein: CASSQEGTGGSEQFF.

The table lists this clonotype with a few counts. The chain links TRBV7-2 to TRBJ2-3, with no clear D. This CDR3 is 13 amino acids long. V was pared by 5 bases and J by 6 bases, with 12 bases between. The germline V gene encodes CDR1 SGHTA and CDR2 FQGNSA. CDR3 nucleotide sequence: TGTGCCAGCAGCGTGTCGCTCTCGGATACGCAGTATTTT. Translated: CASSVSLSDTQYF.

This clonotype was seen more than once but under ten times. The chain combines TRBV29-1 with TRBJ2-7, with unresolved D. CDR3 length: 14 residues. V was pared by 7 bases and J by 1 base, with 17 bases between. The germline CDR1 and CDR2 sequences are SQVTM and ANQGSEA. CDR3 in amino acids: CSAVDGERSYEQYF. In DNA, the CDR3 is TGCAGCGCCGTCGACGGAGAACGGTCCTACGAGCAGTACTTC.

The CDR3 loop is CASTTVGTDTQYF. In DNA, the CDR3 is TGTGCCAGCACCACGGTGGGAACAGATACGCAGTATTTT. This chain uses TRBV6-5 with TRBJ2-3, with D unresolved. Germline V lookup: CDR1 MNHEY, CDR2 SVGAGI. CDR3 length: 13 amino acids. V dropped 7 bases and J dropped 3 bases, with 11 bases sitting between them.

Many counts were recorded for this clonotype. The chain has TRBV9 and TRBJ1-5, with a tentative D call TRBD1 (5 bases). V was clipped by 7 bases and J by 1 base, with 12 bases between them. The germline V gene has CDR1 SGDLS and CDR2 YYNGEE. The CDR3 runs 14 residues. The CDR3 region is CASSVGGSNQPQHF. Written as DNA, the CDR3 is TGTGCCAGCTCCGTGGGGGGAAGCAATCAGCCCCAGCATTTT.

The chain recombines TRBV5-4 with TRBJ2-1, with D perhaps matching TRBD1 (5 bases). The ends were cut back, 1 base at V and 4 bases at J, with 15 bases in the middle. The V gene's germline CDR1 is SGHNT and CDR2 YYREEE (reference sequence). There are 16 residues in the CDR3. CDR3 nucleotide sequence: TGTGCCAGCAGCTTGAATCAGGGAACCCCATACAATGAGCAGTTCTTC. Translated, it gives CASSLNQGTPYNEQFF. The full variable domain, completed using reference TRBV5-4 and TRBJ2-1, is ETGVTQSPTHLIKTRGQQVTLRCSSQSGHNTVSWYQQALGQGPQFIFQYYREEENGRGNFPPRFSGLQFPNYSSELNVNALELDDSALYLCASSLNQGTPYNEQFFGPGTRLTVL.

As DNA, the CDR3 is TGTGCCAGCAGCTTTATGGGGATTCTTAAACAAGAGACCCAGTACTTC. The encoded protein is CASSFMGILKQETQYF. This chain uses TRBV7-2 with TRBJ2-5; D remains unclear. The V gene's germline CDR1 is SGHTA and CDR2 FQGNSA. The CDR3 is 16 residues long. The germline V and J ends were trimmed by 3 bases and 2 bases, with 16 bases remaining between them.

This clonotype has only a few counts. The V gene is TRBV10-3, the J gene TRBJ2-5, with 10 positions matching TRBD2. Per germline, CDR1 ENHRY and CDR2 SYGVKD. The V and J ends lost 3 bases and 3 bases, in that order; junction bases with no gene match: 7. CDR3 length: 16 amino acids. CDR3 bases: TGTGCCATCAGTGAAGCCTGGACTAGCGGTGAAGAGACCCAGTACTTC. Encoded protein: CAISEAWTSGEETQYF.

This clonotype was detected only once. The rearrangement joins TRBV3-1 to TRBJ2-4; D ambiguous. The J call is in doubt because the DNA end fits TRBJ2-7 better. Germline lookup yields CDR1 LGHDT and CDR2 YNNKEL (reference sequence). CDR3 length equals 13 residues. CDR3: CASKAPITYEQYF. In nucleotides, the CDR3 is TGTGCCAGCAAGGCTCCTATCACCTACGAGCAGTACTTC.

This chain connects TRBV3-1 to TRBJ1-2; D is undetermined. Per germline, CDR1 LGHDT and CDR2 YNNKEL (reference sequence). This CDR3 is 13 amino acids long. V was pared by 3 bases and J by 8 bases, with 13 bases between. CDR3 coding DNA: TGTGCCAGCAGCCATGACTTGGGGAACGGCTACACCTTC. Residues: CASSHDLGNGYTF.

Comments on this clonotype: An end of the junction differs from the germline gene, which may be a read error. The chain carries TRBV4-3 and TRBJ1-3; 7 bases map to TRBD1. CDR1 LGHNA and CDR2 YSLEER come from the germline V gene. This CDR3 is 16 amino acids long. The CDR3 loop reads CASSPRRDSSGNTVYF. Written as DNA, the CDR3 is TGCGCCAGCAGCCCCCGGAGGGACAGCTCTGGAAACACCGTATATTTT.

The chain links TRBV4-3 to TRBJ2-7; the D gene is possibly TRBD2 (6 bases). Per germline, CDR1 LGHNA and CDR2 YSLEER. The ends were cut back, 1 base at V and 2 bases at J, with 12 bases in the middle. CDR3 length: 15 residues. The CDR3 region is CASSQGLDPAYEQYF. As DNA, the CDR3 is TGCGCCAGCAGCCAAGGACTAGACCCAGCCTACGAGCAGTACTTC.

This chain joins TRBV6-2 or TRBV6-3 and TRBJ2-1, with D perhaps matching TRBD2 (6 bases). CDR1 MNHEY and CDR2 SVGEGT come from the germline V gene. The length of the CDR3 is 17 residues. Between the trimmed V and J ends, which lost 5 bases and 1 base, there was a span of 18 bases. The CDR3 region has the DNA TGTGCCAGCAGTCCCGCGGTGGGGGGTCGATCCTACAATGAGCAGTTCTTC. This translates into CASSPAVGGRSYNEQFF.

J is TRBJ2-7 and V is TRBV20-1; D gene uncertain. The end of the DNA is better explained by TRBJ2-5, so the J call may be wrong. This CDR3 has 12 residues. Looked up from germline, CDR1 is DFQATT and CDR2 is SNEGSKA (reference sequence). The CDR3 sequence is CSARISPETQYF. The CDR3 DNA is TGCAGTGCTAGAATATCCCCGGAGACCCAGTACTTC.

This clonotype was counted between two and nine times. The chain employs TRBV5-1 and TRBJ1-1, with 8 bases lining up with TRBD1. The trim removed 8 bases at V and 0 bases at J, leaving 6 bases unmatched. Per germline, CDR1 SGHRS and CDR2 YFSETQ. This CDR3 has 14 residues. CDR3 sequence: CASSRGPLNTEAFF. The DNA of the CDR3 is TGCGCCAGTTCCAGGGGGCCCCTGAACACTGAAGCTTTCTTT.

The genes are TRBV12-3 or TRBV12-4 and TRBJ2-3; TRBD1 aligns across 10 bases. The CDR3 consists of 15 residues. The J segment lost 5 bases and the V segment lost 6 bases, leaving 8 bases of the junction unmatched. The CDR3 DNA follows: TGTGCCAGCAGGGACGCCGGGACAGGGGTAGATACGCAGTATTTT. This encodes CASRDAGTGVDTQYF.

The chain is built from TRBV20-1 and TRBJ1-5, with 8 bases fitting TRBD1. Per germline, CDR1 DFQATT and CDR2 SNEGSKA (reference sequence). The CDR3 length is 15 residues. V was pared by 0 bases and J by 4 bases, with 5 bases of the junction left unmatched. CDR3 amino acids: CSARDHRGGNQPQHF. The CDR3 bases are TGCAGTGCTAGAGATCACAGGGGGGGGAATCAGCCCCAGCATTTT.

In this sample, this clonotype turned up many times. The rearrangement joins TRBV5-1 to TRBJ2-7, with 7 nucleotides matching TRBD1. This CDR3 is built from 15 residues. Germline loops: CDR1 SGHRS, CDR2 YFSETQ. Trimming at V came to 2 bases and at J to 3 bases, leaving 8 bases not matched to a gene. The CDR3 nucleotides are TGCGCCAGCAGCTTAGGGGGCCAGGGATTCTACGAGCAGTACTTC. This codes for CASSLGGQGFYEQYF.

This rearrangement joins TRBV20-1 to TRBJ2-3; 8 positions agree with TRBD2. The V gene's germline CDR1 is DFQATT and CDR2 SNEGSKA (reference sequence). V was clipped by 6 bases and J by 2 bases; unmatched bases: 10. CDR3 length: 15 residues. CDR3 amino acids: CSAPGLVANTDTQYF. The CDR3 DNA reads TGCAGTGCGCCGGGACTAGTGGCGAACACAGATACGCAGTATTTT.